The rows below give T cell receptor beta chains drawn from one sample of a study of Graves' ophthalmopathy and Graves' hyperthyroidism. TCRdb recomputed calls from the multiplex PCR reads with MiXCR, one row per CDR3 protein. In the table there are hundreds of thousands of distinct CDR3 sequences, roughly two fifths of which are singletons. The specimen was peripheral blood. All receptors come from an adult man with Graves' ophthalmopathy. The CDR3 runs from the conserved cysteine through the conserved F or W. The D gene is left open where the match is weak. The size field is filled for only some rows; it gives once, few, many or a size class.

J: TRBJ1-6
D: TRBD1
size: NA
V: TRBV29-1
CDR3: CSVLGQGAPGNSPLHF
DNA: TGCAGCGTGCTGGGACAGGGGGCGCCCGGTAATTCACCCCTCCACTTT

J: TRBJ1-2
D: NA
size: NA
V: TRBV2
CDR3: CAWREGPDYGYTF
DNA: TGTGCCTGGAGGGAGGGTCCGGACTATGGCTACACCTTC

J: TRBJ1-2
D: NA
size: NA
V: TRBV5-1
CDR3: CASSFTRFSNYGYTF
DNA: TGCGCCAGCAGCTTCACGAGATTTAGTAACTATGGCTACACCTTC

J: TRBJ1-5
D: NA
size: NA
V: TRBV29-1
CDR3: CSVEVLGQPQHF
DNA: TGCAGCGTTGAAGTTCTGGGACAGCCCCAGCATTTT

J: TRBJ2-7
D: NA
size: few
V: TRBV5-6
CDR3: CASSLRWGVRVAYEQYF
DNA: TGTGCCAGCAGCTTGAGGTGGGGTGTCAGGGTGGCCTACGAGCAGTACTTC

J: TRBJ1-2
D: NA
size: many
V: TRBV7-2
CDR3: CASSAYIPSYGYTF
DNA: TGTGCCAGCAGCGCATACATCCCCAGCTATGGCTACACCTTC

J: TRBJ1-2
D: NA
size: NA
V: TRBV7-7
CDR3: CARPPGQGSYGYTF
DNA: TGTGCTAGACCCCCCGGGCAGGGAAGCTATGGCTACACCTTC

J: TRBJ1-4
D: TRBD1
size: many
V: TRBV15
CDR3: CATAGGTGGPTNEKLFF
DNA: TGTGCCACCGCCGGAGGGACAGGGGGGCCAACTAATGAAAAACTGTTTTTT

J: TRBJ1-2
D: NA
size: NA
V: TRBV29-1
CDR3: CSLDITTNYGYTF
DNA: TGCAGCTTGGATATAACCACCAACTATGGCTACACCTTC

J: TRBJ2-5
D: NA
size: NA
V: TRBV10-3
CDR3: CASSPGSGGWKETQYF
DNA: TGTGCCAGCAGTCCCGGATCGGGGGGCTGGAAAGAGACCCAGTACTTC

J: TRBJ2-7
D: NA
size: few
V: TRBV27
CDR3: CASTNPASYEQYF
DNA: TGTGCCAGCACCAACCCGGCATCCTACGAGCAGTACTTC

J: TRBJ2-7
D: NA
size: few
V: TRBV20-1
CDR3: CSARMTSAYYEQYF
DNA: TGCAGTGCTAGAATGACAAGCGCGTATTACGAGCAGTACTTC

J: TRBJ2-7
D: TRBD2
size: NA
V: TRBV20-1
CDR3: CSARELAGGPSPYEQYF
DNA: TGCAGTGCTAGAGAACTAGCGGGAGGGCCCTCACCCTACGAGCAGTACTTC

J: TRBJ1-2
D: NA
size: many
V: TRBV19
CDR3: CASSIEHRVGYGYTF
DNA: TGTGCCAGTAGTATAGAGCACAGGGTTGGCTATGGCTACACCTTC

J: TRBJ1-5
D: TRBD1
size: many
V: TRBV20-1
CDR3: CSAAGTVNQPQHF
DNA: TGCAGTGCTGCTGGGACAGTTAATCAGCCCCAGCATTTT

J: TRBJ2-5
D: TRBD1
size: NA
V: TRBV19
CDR3: CASSKGQGRAGETQYF
DNA: TGTGCCAGTAGTAAAGGACAGGGGAGGGCAGGAGAGACCCAGTACTTC

J: TRBJ2-7
D: NA
size: few
V: TRBV2
CDR3: CASSYSSGKLFHEQYF
DNA: TGTGCCAGCAGTTACAGTTCGGGGAAGCTTTTCCACGAGCAGTACTTC

J: TRBJ2-4
D: TRBD2
size: NA
V: TRBV2
CDR3: CASSVSSGENIQYF
DNA: TGTGCCAGCAGTGTATCCAGCGGGGAAAACATTCAGTACTTC

J: TRBJ1-2
D: NA
size: many
V: TRBV6-5
CDR3: CASSYGGVYGYTF
DNA: TGTGCCAGCAGTTACGGAGGGGTCTATGGCTACACCTTC

J: TRBJ2-7
D: NA
size: NA
V: TRBV7-8
CDR3: CASGPRDRAYEQYF
DNA: TGTGCCAGCGGCCCGCGGGACAGAGCCTACGAGCAGTACTTC

J: TRBJ2-5
D: NA
size: few
V: TRBV29-1
CDR3: CSVGGGSNQPQYF
DNA: TGCAGCGTTGGAGGGGGTAGCAATCAGCCCCAGTACTTC

J: TRBJ2-5
D: NA
size: NA
V: TRBV7-3
CDR3: CASSLTGQRSETQYF
DNA: TGTGCCAGCAGCTTAACAGGGCAGAGGAGTGAGACCCAGTACTTC

J: TRBJ1-4
D: TRBD1
size: NA
V: TRBV2
CDR3: CASSPRTGIEKLFF
DNA: TGTGCCAGCAGCCCTCGGACAGGGATCGAAAAACTGTTTTTT

J: TRBJ1-5
D: NA
size: many
V: TRBV20-1
CDR3: CSARPFGGQPQHF
DNA: TGCAGTGCTAGACCCTTCGGGGGTCAGCCCCAGCATTTT

J: TRBJ2-5
D: NA
size: few
V: TRBV5-1
CDR3: CASSREQETQYF
DNA: TGCGCCAGCAGCCGGGAGCAAGAGACCCAGTACTTC

J: TRBJ1-4
D: NA
size: many
V: TRBV24-1
CDR3: CATSAPGINEKLFF
DNA: TGTGCCACCAGTGCTCCAGGCATTAATGAAAAACTGTTTTTT

J: TRBJ2-7
D: NA
size: NA
V: TRBV4-1
CDR3: CASSPLGTGRDEQYF
DNA: TGCGCCAGCAGCCCGCTAGGGACTGGAAGGGACGAGCAGTACTTC

J: TRBJ1-1
D: NA
size: many
V: TRBV10-3
CDR3: CAISGQGNTEAFF
DNA: TGTGCCATCAGTGGTCAGGGGAACACTGAAGCTTTCTTT

J: TRBJ2-7
D: NA
size: NA
V: TRBV6-4
CDR3: CASSLYGIGSSYEQYF
DNA: TGTGCCAGCAGTTTATATGGGATCGGGAGCTCCTACGAGCAGTACTTC

J: TRBJ2-7
D: NA
size: many
V: TRBV10-3
CDR3: CAISEQPIYEQYF
DNA: TGTGCCATCAGTGAGCAGCCTATCTACGAGCAGTACTTC

J: TRBJ1-1
D: TRBD1
size: many
V: TRBV12-3/TRBV12-4
CDR3: CASSGTGLKAFF
DNA: TGTGCCAGCAGTGGGACAGGGTTGAAAGCTTTCTTT

J: TRBJ2-2
D: NA
size: NA
V: TRBV24-1
CDR3: CATSTGVHEQFF
DNA: TGTGCCACCAGTACCGGGGTCCATGAGCAGTTTTTT

J: TRBJ1-4
D: NA
size: many
V: TRBV20-1
CDR3: CSARGGPNEKLFF
DNA: TGCAGTGCTAGAGGGGGGCCTAATGAAAAACTGTTTTTT

J: TRBJ1-4
D: NA
size: NA
V: TRBV7-2
CDR3: CASSLAGREEKLFF
DNA: TGTGCCAGCAGCTTAGCAGGGAGGGAAGAAAAACTGTTTTTT

J: TRBJ1-2
D: NA
size: NA
V: TRBV14
CDR3: CASSPEETGNYGYTF
DNA: TGTGCCAGCTCACCAGAGGAGACAGGAAACTATGGCTACACCTTC

J: TRBJ2-7
D: TRBD2
size: many
V: TRBV10-3
CDR3: CASSEGTSSYEQYF
DNA: TGTGCCAGCAGTGAAGGGACTAGCTCCTACGAGCAGTACTTC

J: TRBJ1-1
D: NA
size: NA
V: TRBV6-1
CDR3: CASIGPGAFF
DNA: TGTGCCAGCATAGGCCCTGGAGCTTTCTTT

J: TRBJ1-2
D: TRBD1
size: NA
V: TRBV19
CDR3: CASSIQGAISGYTF
DNA: TGTGCCAGTAGTATACAGGGGGCAATTTCTGGCTACACCTTC

J: TRBJ1-4
D: TRBD1
size: many
V: TRBV12-3/TRBV12-4
CDR3: CASKTGTGGEKLFF
DNA: TGTGCCAGCAAGACCGGGACAGGGGGTGAAAAACTGTTTTTT

J: TRBJ1-4
D: NA
size: many
V: TRBV7-8
CDR3: CASGPRAPKKLFF
DNA: TGTGCCAGTGGTCCCAGGGCCCCCAAAAAACTGTTTTTT

J: TRBJ2-5
D: NA
size: NA
V: TRBV7-9
CDR3: CASSLARDGQETQYF
DNA: TGTGCCAGCAGCTTAGCCCGGGACGGACAAGAGACCCAGTACTTC

J: TRBJ1-2
D: NA
size: many
V: TRBV10-3
CDR3: CAISDHTATGNYGYTF
DNA: TGTGCCATCAGTGATCACACCGCTACAGGGAACTATGGCTACACCTTC

J: TRBJ2-5
D: TRBD1
size: NA
V: TRBV7-3
CDR3: CASSLTRLGQGQETQYF
DNA: TGTGCCAGCAGCTTAACGAGACTGGGACAGGGGCAAGAGACCCAGTACTTC

J: TRBJ1-5
D: NA
size: NA
V: TRBV29-1
CDR3: CSSLTGGGNQPQHF
DNA: TGCAGCAGTCTAACCGGGGGAGGCAATCAGCCCCAGCATTTT

J: TRBJ2-1
D: TRBD2
size: NA
V: TRBV7-9
CDR3: CASSPTSSGRNEQFF
DNA: TGTGCCAGCAGCCCGACGAGTAGCGGGCGCAATGAGCAGTTCTTC

J: TRBJ2-7
D: NA
size: NA
V: TRBV29-1
CDR3: CCVAGQMTEQYF
DNA: TGCTGCGTCGCTGGACAGATGACCGAGCAGTACTTC

J: TRBJ1-4
D: NA
size: NA
V: TRBV27
CDR3: CASSSYPNEKLFF
DNA: TGTGCCAGCTCCAGCTACCCGAATGAAAAACTGTTTTTT

J: TRBJ2-7
D: NA
size: NA
V: TRBV29-1
CDR3: CSFRGQSYEQYF
DNA: TGCAGCTTTCGGGGCCAAAGCTACGAGCAGTACTTC